A selection of T cell receptor beta chains follows, all from one sample in a study of T cells in localized non-small cell lung cancer. Assay used: immunoSEQ multiplex PCR; TCRdb lists only in-frame clones, some missing. The top ten clones hold around 34% of a sample with tens of thousands of clones, 78% of them seen once. The sequenced sample was peripheral blood, obtained before any cancer treatment. These receptors originate from a male donor older than 55 with stage II squamous cell lung carcinoma. CDR3s leave out the opening cysteine and the closing phenylalanine or tryptophan.

j_call v_call cdr3_aa
TRBJ1-6 TRBV6-4 ASSDSFRGTGLSSPLH
TRBJ2-3 TRBV11-2 ASSFNLFSDTQY
TRBJ1-3 TRBV30 AWSPDSGNTIY
TRBJ2-7 TRBV18 ASSPPDREPEQY
TRBJ2-7 TRBV19 ASSISPGNGEQY
TRBJ2-7 TRBV6-5 ASSYGPYEQY
TRBJ1-5 TRBV19 ASKREQGYQPQH
TRBJ1-1 TRBV9 ASSARQGVNTEAF
TRBJ2-3 TRBV2 ASTGTLVTDTQY
TRBJ2-3 TRBV15 ATSRVGDTQY
TRBJ2-7 TRBV5-4 ASSPGLLYEQY
TRBJ2-7 TRBV5-4 ASSLDRANREQY
TRBJ2-7 TRBV14 ASSHGAYEQY
TRBJ2-7 TRBV11-2 ASSFSPTRDYEQY
TRBJ2-5 TRBV5-1 ASSSSGGETQY
TRBJ1-1 TRBV6-5 ASSYGPGPVTEAF
TRBJ1-5 TRBV7-3 ASAAGGNQPQH
TRBJ1-6 TRBV7-2 GAGENNSPLH
TRBJ1-1 TRBV7-9 ASSLGTPNTEAF
TRBJ2-1 TRBV5-1 ASSLGTSGAYNEQF